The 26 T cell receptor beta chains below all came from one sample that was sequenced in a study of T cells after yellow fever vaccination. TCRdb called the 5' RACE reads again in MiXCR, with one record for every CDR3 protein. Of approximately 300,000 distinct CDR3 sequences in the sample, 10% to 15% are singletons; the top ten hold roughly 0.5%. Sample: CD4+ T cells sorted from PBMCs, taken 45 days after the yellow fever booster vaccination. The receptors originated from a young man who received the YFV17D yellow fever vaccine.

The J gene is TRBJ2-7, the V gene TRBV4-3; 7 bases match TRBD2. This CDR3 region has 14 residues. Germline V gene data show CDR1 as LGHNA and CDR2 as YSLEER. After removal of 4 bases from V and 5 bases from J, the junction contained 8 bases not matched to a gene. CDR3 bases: TGCGCCAGCAGCCTCCGACCAAGCGGGAACGAGCAGTACTTC. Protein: CASSLRPSGNEQYF.

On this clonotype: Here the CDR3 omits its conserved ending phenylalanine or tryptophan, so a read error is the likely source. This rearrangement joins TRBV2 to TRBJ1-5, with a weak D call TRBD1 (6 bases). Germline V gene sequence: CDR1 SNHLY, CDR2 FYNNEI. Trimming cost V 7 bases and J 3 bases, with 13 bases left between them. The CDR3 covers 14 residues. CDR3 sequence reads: CASTADRNNQPQHY. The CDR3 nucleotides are TGTGCCAGCACTGCAGACAGGAACAATCAGCCCCAGCATTAT.

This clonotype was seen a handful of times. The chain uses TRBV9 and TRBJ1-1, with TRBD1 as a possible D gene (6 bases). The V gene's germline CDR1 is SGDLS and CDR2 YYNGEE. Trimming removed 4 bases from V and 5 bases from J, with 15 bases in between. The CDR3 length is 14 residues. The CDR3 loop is CASSLTGRSTEAFF. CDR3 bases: TGTGCCAGCAGCCTCACAGGGAGATCTACTGAAGCTTTCTTT. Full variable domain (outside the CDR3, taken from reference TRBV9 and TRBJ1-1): DSGVTQTPKHLITATGQRVTLRCSPRSGDLSVYWYQQSLDQGLQFLIQYYNGEERAKGNILERFSAQQFPDLHSELNLSSLELGDSALYFCASSLTGRSTEAFFGQGTRLTVV.

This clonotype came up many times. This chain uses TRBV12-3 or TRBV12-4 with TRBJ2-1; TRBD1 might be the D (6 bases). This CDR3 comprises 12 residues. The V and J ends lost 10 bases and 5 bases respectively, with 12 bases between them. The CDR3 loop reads CAIWGPDNEQFF. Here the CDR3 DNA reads TGTGCCATTTGGGGGCCGGACAATGAGCAGTTCTTC.

The CDR3 protein is CASSFTVSLNEQFF. CDR3 bases: TGTGCCAGCAGTTTTACTGTCTCGTTAAATGAGCAGTTCTTC. V is TRBV12-3 or TRBV12-4 and J is TRBJ2-1; D remains unclear. V lost 3 bases, J lost 7 bases, and 13 bases lay in between. The CDR3 totals 14 residues.

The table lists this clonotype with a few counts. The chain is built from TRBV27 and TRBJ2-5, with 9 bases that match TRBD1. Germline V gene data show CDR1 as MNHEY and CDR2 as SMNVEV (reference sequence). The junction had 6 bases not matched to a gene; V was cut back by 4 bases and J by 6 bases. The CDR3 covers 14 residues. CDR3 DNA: TGTGCCAGCAGTTCCGACAGGGGGTTGAAGACCCAGTACTTC. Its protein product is CASSSDRGLKTQYF.

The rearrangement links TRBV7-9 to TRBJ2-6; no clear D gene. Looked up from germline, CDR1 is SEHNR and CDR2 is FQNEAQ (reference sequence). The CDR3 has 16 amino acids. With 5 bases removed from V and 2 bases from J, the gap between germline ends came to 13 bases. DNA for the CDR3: TGTGCCAGCAGCCCGCCCTGGGTTGCTGGGGCCAACGTCCTGACTTTC. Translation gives CASSPPWVAGANVLTF.

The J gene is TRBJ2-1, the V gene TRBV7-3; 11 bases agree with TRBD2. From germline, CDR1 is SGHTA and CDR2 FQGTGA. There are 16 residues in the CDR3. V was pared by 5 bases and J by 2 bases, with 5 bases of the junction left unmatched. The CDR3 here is CASSSPLAGAYNEQFF. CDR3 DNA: TGTGCCAGCAGCAGCCCACTAGCGGGAGCCTACAATGAGCAGTTCTTC.

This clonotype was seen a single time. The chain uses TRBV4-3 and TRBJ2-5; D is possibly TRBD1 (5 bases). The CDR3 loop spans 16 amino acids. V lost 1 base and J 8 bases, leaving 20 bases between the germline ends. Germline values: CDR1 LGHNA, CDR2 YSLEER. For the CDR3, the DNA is TGCGCCAGCAGCCAAGGTTGGGGCAGCCCCAAGAGAACCCAGTACTTC. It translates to CASSQGWGSPKRTQYF.

CDR3 coding DNA: TGTGCCAGCAGCGTAGCTCCAGTGCAAGAGACCCAGTACTTC. Amino acid sequence: CASSVAPVQETQYF. The chain couples TRBV9 to TRBJ2-5; D unresolved. The CDR3 loop spans 14 amino acids. Germline-derived CDR1 and CDR2 are SGDLS and YYNGEE. V lost 0 bases and J lost 2, with 8 bases in between.

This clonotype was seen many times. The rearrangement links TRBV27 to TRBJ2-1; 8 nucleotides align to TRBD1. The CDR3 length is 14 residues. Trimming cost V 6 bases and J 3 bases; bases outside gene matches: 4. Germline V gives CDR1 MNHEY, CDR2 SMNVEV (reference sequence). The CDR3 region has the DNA TGTGCCAGCAGACAGGGGGGTAGCTACAATGAGCAGTTCTTC. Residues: CASRQGGSYNEQFF.

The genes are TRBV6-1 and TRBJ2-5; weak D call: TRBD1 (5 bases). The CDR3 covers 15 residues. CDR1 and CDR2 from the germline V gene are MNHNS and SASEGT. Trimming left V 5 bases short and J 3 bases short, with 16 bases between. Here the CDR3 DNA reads TGTGCCAGCAGTAAGACGACAGCACGAGAAGAGACCCAGTACTTC. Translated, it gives CASSKTTAREETQYF.

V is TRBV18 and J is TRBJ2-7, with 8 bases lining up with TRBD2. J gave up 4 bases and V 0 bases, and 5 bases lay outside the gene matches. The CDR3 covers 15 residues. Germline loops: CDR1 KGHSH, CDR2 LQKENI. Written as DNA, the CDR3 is TGTGCCAGCTCACCACCCAGCGGGAGCCTTTACGAGCAGTACTTC. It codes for CASSPPSGSLYEQYF.

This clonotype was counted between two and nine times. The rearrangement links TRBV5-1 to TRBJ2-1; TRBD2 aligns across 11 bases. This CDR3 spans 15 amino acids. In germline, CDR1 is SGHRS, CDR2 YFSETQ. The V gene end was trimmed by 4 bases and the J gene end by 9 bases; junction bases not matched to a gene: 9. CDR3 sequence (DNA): TGCGCCAGCAGCCCGCAGACTAGCGGGATGCCTGAGCAGTTCTTC. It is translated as CASSPQTSGMPEQFF.

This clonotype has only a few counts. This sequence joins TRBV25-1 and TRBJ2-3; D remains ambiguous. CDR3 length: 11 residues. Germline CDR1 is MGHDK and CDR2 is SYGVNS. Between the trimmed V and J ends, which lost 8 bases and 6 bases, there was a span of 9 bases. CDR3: CASAQLDTQYF. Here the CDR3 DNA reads TGTGCCAGCGCGCAGCTGGATACGCAGTATTTT.

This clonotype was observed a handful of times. CDR3 in amino acids: CSAREGEETQYF. CDR3 in DNA: TGCAGCGCCCGGGAGGGAGAAGAGACCCAGTACTTC. The genes are TRBV29-1 and TRBJ2-5; 8 bases fit TRBD2. The germline V gene encodes CDR1 SQVTM and CDR2 ANQGSEA. This CDR3 has 12 amino acids. The junction had 4 bases not matched to a gene; V was cut back by 7 bases and J by 3 bases.

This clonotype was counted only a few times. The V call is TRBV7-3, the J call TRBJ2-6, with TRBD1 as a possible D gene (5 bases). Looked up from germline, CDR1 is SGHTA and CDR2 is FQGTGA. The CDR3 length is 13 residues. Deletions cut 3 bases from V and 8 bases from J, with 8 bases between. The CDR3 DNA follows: TGTGCCAGCAGCTTTAGGGGATCCAACGTCCTGACTTTC. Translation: CASSFRGSNVLTF. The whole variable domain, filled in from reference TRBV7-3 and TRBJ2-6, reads GAGVSQTPSNKVTEKGKYVELRCDPISGHTALYWYRQSLGQGPEFLIYFQGTGAADDSGLPNDRFFAVRPEGSVSTLKIQRTERGDSAVYLCASSFRGSNVLTFGAGSRLTVL.

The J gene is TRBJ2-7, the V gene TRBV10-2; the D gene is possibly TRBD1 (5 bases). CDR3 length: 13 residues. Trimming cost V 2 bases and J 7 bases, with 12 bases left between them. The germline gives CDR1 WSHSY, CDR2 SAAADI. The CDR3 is CASSEPVAGEQYF. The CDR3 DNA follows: TGCGCCAGCAGTGAGCCGGTGGCAGGGGAGCAGTACTTC.

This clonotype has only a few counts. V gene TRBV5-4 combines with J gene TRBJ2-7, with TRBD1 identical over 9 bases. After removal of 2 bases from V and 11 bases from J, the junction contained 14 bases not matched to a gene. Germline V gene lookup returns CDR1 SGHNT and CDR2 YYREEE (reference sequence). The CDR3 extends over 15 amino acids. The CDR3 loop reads CASSLGAGTGPLEYF. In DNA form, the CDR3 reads TGTGCCAGCAGCTTAGGAGCTGGGACAGGGCCTTTGGAGTACTTC.

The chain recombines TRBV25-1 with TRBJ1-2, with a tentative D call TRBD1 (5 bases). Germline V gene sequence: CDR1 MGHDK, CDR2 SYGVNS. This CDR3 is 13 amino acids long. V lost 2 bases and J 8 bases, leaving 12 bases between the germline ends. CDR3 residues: CASSEGGAAGYTF. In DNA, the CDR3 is TGTGCCAGCAGTGAAGGTGGGGCCGCGGGCTACACCTTC.

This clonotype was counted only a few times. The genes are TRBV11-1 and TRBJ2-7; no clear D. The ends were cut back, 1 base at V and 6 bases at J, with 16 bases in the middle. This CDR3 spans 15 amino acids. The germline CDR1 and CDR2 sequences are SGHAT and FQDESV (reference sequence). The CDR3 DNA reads TGTGCCAGCAGCTTAGAGGGCTTGGCAAGCGCCGAGCAGTACTTC. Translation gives CASSLEGLASAEQYF.

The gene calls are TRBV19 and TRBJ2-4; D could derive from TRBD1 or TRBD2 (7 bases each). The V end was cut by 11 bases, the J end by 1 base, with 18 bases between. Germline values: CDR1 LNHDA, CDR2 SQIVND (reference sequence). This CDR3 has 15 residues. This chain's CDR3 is CACRQGGGAKNIQYF. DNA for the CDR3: TGTGCCTGTCGACAGGGAGGGGGGGCCAAAAACATTCAGTACTTC.

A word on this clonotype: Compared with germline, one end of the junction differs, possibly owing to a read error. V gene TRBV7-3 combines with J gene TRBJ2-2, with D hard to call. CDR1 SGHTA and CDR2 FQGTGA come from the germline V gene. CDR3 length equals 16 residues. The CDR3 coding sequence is TGTGCCAGCAGTTTAAATTTGCGGTCGAACACCGGGGAGCTGTTTTTT. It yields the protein CASSLNLRSNTGELFF.

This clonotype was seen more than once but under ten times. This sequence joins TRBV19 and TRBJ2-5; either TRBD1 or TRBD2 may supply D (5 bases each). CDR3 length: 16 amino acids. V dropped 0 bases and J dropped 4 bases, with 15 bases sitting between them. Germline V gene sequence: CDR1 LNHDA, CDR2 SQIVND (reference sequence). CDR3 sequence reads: CASSIDPTGRGETQYF. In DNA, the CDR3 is TGTGCCAGTAGTATAGATCCCACGGGACGGGGAGAGACCCAGTACTTC.

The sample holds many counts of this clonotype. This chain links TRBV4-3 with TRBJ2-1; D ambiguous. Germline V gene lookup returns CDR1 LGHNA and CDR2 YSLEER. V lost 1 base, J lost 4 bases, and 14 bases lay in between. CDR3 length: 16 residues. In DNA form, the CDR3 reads TGCGCCAGCAGCCAAGCGGTCAAAAGCAAATACAATGAGCAGTTCTTC. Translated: CASSQAVKSKYNEQFF.

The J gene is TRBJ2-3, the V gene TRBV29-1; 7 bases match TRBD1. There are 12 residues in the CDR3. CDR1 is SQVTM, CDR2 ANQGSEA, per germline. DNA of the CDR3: TGCAGAGACCTACAGGGGAGAGATACGCAGTATTTT. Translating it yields CRDLQGRDTQYF.